This T cell receptor beta chain was observed in a study of CD8+ T cells in alopecia areata. J gave up 2 bases and V 5 bases, and 5 bases lay outside the gene matches. This CDR3 contains 15 residues. CDR1 SEHNR and CDR2 FQNEAQ come from the germline V gene (reference sequence). Sequencing used cDNA as its template, made by extracting RNA and reverse transcribing it. TCRdb's copy holds only in-frame clones and misses some; the assay was immunoSEQ multiplex PCR. The data contain some 130,000 clones, 45% to 60% of them singletons. The treatment denotes: oral pan-JAK inhibitor, 5-10 mg twice daily. This receptor was taken from a human donor with alopecia areata. The J gene is TRBJ2-7, the V gene TRBV7-9; 11 nucleotides align to TRBD2. The sequencing used CD8+ T cells sorted from blood, collected at week 4, from a patient treated with tofacitinib. The CDR3 reads CASSRSGGAPYEQYF. The DNA of the CDR3 is TGTGCCAGCAGCCGTAGCGGGGGGGCTCCCTACGAGCAGTACTTC.